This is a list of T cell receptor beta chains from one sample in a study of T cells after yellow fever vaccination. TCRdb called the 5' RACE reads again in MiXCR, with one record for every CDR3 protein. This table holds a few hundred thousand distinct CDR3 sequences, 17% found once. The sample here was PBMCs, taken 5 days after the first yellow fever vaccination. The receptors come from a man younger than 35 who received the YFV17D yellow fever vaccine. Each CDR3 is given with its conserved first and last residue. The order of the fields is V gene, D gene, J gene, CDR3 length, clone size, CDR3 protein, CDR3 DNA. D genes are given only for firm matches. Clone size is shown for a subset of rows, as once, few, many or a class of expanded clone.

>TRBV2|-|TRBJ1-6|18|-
CASSKGPDLSSYNSPLHF
TGTGCTAGCAGTAAGGGTCCAGACCTGTCCTCCTATAATTCACCCCTCCACTTT
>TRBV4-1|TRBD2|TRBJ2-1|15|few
CASSQEAGGYNEQFF
TGCGCCAGCAGCCAAGAAGCGGGGGGTTACAATGAGCAGTTCTTC
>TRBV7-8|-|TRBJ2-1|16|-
CASSTHRAALFNEQFF
TGTGCCAGCAGCACTCACCGGGCCGCCCTTTTCAATGAGCAGTTCTTC
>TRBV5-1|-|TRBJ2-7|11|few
CASSWRNEQYF
TGCGCCAGCAGCTGGAGGAACGAGCAGTACTTC
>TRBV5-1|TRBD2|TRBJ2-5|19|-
CASSLGYGSGGVGQETQYF
TGCGCCAGCAGCTTGGGCTATGGTAGCGGGGGAGTCGGTCAAGAGACCCAGTACTTC
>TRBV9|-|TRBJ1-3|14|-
CASSVANSGNTIYF
TGTGCCAGCAGCGTAGCGAACTCTGGAAACACCATATATTTT
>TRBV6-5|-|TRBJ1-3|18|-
CASSYNAPTKGPGNTIYF
TGTGCCAGCAGTTACAATGCACCTACGAAGGGGCCGGGAAACACCATATATTTT
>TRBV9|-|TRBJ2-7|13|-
CASSGMSAYEQYF
TGTGCCAGCAGCGGTATGTCGGCATACGAGCAGTACTTC
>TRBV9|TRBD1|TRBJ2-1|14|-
CASSSGTDYNEQFF
TGTGCCAGCAGCTCGGGGACAGATTACAATGAGCAGTTCTTC
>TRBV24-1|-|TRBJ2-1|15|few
CATSDPNRGGNEQFF
TGTGCCACCAGTGACCCAAACAGGGGAGGAAATGAGCAGTTCTTC
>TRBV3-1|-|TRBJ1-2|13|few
CASSQDPALGYTF
TGTGCCAGCAGCCAAGATCCGGCGCTTGGCTACACCTTC
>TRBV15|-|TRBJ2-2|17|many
CATSLRRWQPNTGELFF
TGTGCCACCAGCTTACGCCGCTGGCAACCGAACACCGGGGAGCTGTTTTTT
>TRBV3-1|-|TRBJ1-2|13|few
CASTRGEGIGYTF
TGTGCCAGCACCCGGGGGGAGGGGATCGGCTACACCTTC
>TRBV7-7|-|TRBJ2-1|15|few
CASSLGRWGDNEQFF
TGTGCCAGCAGCTTAGGTCGGTGGGGGGACAATGAGCAGTTCTTC
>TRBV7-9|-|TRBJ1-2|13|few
CASSLVGARGYTF
TGTGCCAGCAGCTTAGTCGGGGCTCGAGGCTACACCTTC
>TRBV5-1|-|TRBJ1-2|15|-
CASSLLSDANYGYTF
TGCGCCAGCAGCTTGTTATCGGACGCTAACTATGGCTACACCTTC
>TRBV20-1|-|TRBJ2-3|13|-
CSARYSSTDTQYF
TGCAGTGCTAGATATAGCAGCACAGATACGCAGTATTTT
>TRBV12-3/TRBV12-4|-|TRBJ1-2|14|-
CASNNREGDYGYTF
TGTGCCAGCAATAACAGGGAAGGGGACTATGGCTACACCTTC
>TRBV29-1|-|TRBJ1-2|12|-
CSVTRPNYGYTF
TGCAGCGTAACCAGACCTAACTATGGCTACACCTTC
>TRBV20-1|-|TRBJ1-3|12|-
CSARAPWNTIYF
TGCAGTGCTAGAGCTCCCTGGAACACCATATATTTT
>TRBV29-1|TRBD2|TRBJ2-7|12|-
CSVGGLDYEQYF
TGCAGCGTCGGCGGACTAGACTACGAGCAGTACTTC
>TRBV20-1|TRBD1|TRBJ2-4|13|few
CSAMDRGKNIQYF
TGCAGTGCTATGGACAGGGGTAAAAACATTCAGTACTTC
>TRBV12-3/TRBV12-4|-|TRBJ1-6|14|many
CASSLMGRGSPLHF
TGTGCCAGCAGTTTGATGGGGCGCGGGTCACCCCTCCACTTT
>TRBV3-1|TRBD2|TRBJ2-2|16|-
CASSLTGTTNTGELFF
TGTGCCAGCAGCCTTACTGGGACTACGAACACCGGGGAGCTGTTTTTT
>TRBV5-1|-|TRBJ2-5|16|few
CASSLTGTTPRETQYF
TGCGCCAGCAGCTTGACCGGAACTACGCCTAGGGAGACCCAGTACTTC
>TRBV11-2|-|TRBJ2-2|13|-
CASSFPRPGELFF
TGTGCCAGCAGCTTCCCTCGACCCGGGGAGCTGTTTTTT
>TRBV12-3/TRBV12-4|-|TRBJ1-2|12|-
CASSRLVGSYTF
TGTGCCAGCAGCCGGCTCGTGGGGAGCTACACCTTC
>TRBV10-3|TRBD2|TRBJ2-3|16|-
CAINSPGTRNTDTQYF
TGTGCCATCAACAGCCCCGGGACTAGAAACACAGATACGCAGTATTTT
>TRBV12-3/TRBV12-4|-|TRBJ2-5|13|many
CASSFGVGRTQYF
TGTGCCAGCAGTTTCGGGGTTGGACGGACCCAGTACTTC
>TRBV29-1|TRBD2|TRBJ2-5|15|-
CSIAPGLAGDEAQYF
TGCAGCATTGCTCCGGGACTAGCGGGGGATGAGGCCCAGTACTTC
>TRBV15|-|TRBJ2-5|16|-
CATSSVDGGDQETQYF
TGTGCCACCAGCAGCGTCGACGGGGGCGACCAAGAGACCCAGTACTTC
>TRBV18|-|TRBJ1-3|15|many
CASSPGHPSGNTIYF
TGTGCCAGCTCACCTGGACACCCTTCTGGAAACACCATATATTTT
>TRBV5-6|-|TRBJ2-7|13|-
CASRETRFGEQYF
TGTGCCAGCAGAGAGACCAGATTTGGCGAGCAGTACTTC
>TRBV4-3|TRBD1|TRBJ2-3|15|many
CASSQGTGRTDTQYF
TGCGCCAGCAGCCAAGGGACAGGGAGGACAGATACGCAGTATTTT
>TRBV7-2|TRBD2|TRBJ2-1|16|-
CASSTYSGGPYNEQFF
TGTGCCAGCAGCACCTATAGCGGGGGGCCATACAATGAGCAGTTCTTC
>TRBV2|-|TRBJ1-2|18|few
CASSEKDRRGPANYGYTF
TGTGCCAGCAGTGAAAAAGACAGGAGGGGTCCTGCTAACTATGGCTACACCTTC
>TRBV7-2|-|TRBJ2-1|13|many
CASSRGGYNEQFF
TGTGCCAGCAGCAGAGGGGGGTACAATGAGCAGTTCTTC
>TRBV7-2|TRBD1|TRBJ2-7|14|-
CASSLGRTGYEQYF
TGTGCCAGCAGCTTAGGGCGGACAGGCTACGAGCAGTACTTC
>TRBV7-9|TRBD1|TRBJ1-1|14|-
CASSVQGLDTEAFF
TGTGCCAGCAGCGTACAGGGGTTGGACACTGAAGCTTTCTTT
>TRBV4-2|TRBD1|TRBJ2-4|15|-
CASSQAGQGQNIQYF
TGTGCCAGCAGCCAAGCGGGACAGGGTCAAAACATTCAGTACTTC
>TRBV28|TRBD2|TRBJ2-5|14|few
CASSAHSGEETQYF
TGTGCCAGCAGTGCACATAGCGGGGAAGAGACCCAGTACTTC
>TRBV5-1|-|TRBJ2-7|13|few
CASRSAGRYEQYF
TGCGCCAGCCGTTCGGCAGGGCGGTACGAGCAGTACTTC
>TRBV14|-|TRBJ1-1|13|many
CASSWTSNTEAFF
TGTGCCAGCAGCTGGACATCGAACACTGAAGCTTTCTTT
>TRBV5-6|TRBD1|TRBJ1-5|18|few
CASSLTRTGTGTNQPQHF
TGTGCCAGCAGCTTAACTCGTACCGGGACAGGGACTAATCAGCCCCAGCATTTT
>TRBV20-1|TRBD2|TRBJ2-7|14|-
CSARDRGGGYEQYF
TGCAGTGCTAGAGATCGTGGGGGGGGCTACGAGCAGTACTTC
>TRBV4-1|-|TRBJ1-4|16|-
CASSQVGPATNEKLFF
TGCGCCAGCAGCCAAGTGGGGCCCGCAACTAATGAAAAACTGTTTTTT
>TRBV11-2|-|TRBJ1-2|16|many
CASSFPLGTPLWLFTF
TGTGCCAGCAGCTTCCCCCTTGGGACTCCTCTATGGCTATTCACCTTC
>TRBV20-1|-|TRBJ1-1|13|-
CSVVLQGNTEAFF
TGCAGTGTCGTACTACAGGGAAACACTGAAGCTTTCTTT
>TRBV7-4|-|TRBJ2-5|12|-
CASSLLEETQYF
TGTGCCAGCAGCTTATTAGAAGAGACCCAGTACTTC
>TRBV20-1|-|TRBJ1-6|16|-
CSARAGGLPLNSPLHF
TGCAGTGCTAGAGCTGGGGGGCTCCCCTTAAATTCACCCCTCCACTTT
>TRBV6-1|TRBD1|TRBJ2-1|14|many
CASSEGTGGNEQFF
TGTGCCAGCAGTGAAGGGACAGGGGGCAATGAGCAGTTCTTC
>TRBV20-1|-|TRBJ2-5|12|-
CSASRRKETQYF
TGCAGTGCTAGCCGCAGAAAAGAGACCCAGTACTTC
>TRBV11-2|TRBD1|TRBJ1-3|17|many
CASSLEGRQGPNNTIYF
TGTGCCAGCAGCTTAGAAGGTCGACAGGGTCCCAATAACACCATATATTTT
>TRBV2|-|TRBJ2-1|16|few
CASSELGSGTYNEQFF
TGTGCCAGCAGTGAATTGGGCTCAGGCACCTACAATGAGCAGTTCTTC
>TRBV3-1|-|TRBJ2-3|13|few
CASSQAGPHTQYF
TGTGCCAGCAGCCAAGCGGGACCGCATACGCAGTATTTT